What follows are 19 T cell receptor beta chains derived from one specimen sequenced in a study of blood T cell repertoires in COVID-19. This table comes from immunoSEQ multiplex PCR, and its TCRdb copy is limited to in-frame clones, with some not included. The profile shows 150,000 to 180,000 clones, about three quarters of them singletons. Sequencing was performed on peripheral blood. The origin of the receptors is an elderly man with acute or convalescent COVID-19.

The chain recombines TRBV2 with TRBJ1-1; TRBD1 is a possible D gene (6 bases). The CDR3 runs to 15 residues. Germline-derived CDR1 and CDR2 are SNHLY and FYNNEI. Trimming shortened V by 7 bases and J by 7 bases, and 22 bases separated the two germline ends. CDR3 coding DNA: TGTGCCAGCACCCGAGCAGCAGGGGCTTTGGGTGAAGCTTTCTTT. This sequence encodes CASTRAAGALGEAFF. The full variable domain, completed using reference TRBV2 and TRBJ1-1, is EPEVTQTPSHQVTQMGQEVILRCVPISNHLYFYWYRQILGQKVEFLVSFYNNEISEKSEIFDDQFSVERPDGSNFTLKIRSTKLEDSAMYFCASTRAAGALGEAFFGQGTRLTVV.

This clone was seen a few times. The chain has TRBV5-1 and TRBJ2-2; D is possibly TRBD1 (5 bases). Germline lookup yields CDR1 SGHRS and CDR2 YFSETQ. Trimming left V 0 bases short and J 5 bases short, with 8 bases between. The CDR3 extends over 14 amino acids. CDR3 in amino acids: CASSLGGFTGELFF. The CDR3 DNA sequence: TGCGCCAGCAGCTTGGGGGGCTTTACCGGGGAGCTGTTTTTT.

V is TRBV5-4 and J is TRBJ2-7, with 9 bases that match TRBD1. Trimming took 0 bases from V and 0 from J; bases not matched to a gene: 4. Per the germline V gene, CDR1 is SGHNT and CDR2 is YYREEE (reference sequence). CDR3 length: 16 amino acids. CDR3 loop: CASSLVWDRASYEQYF. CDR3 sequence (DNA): TGTGCCAGCAGCTTGGTGTGGGACAGGGCCTCCTACGAGCAGTACTTC.

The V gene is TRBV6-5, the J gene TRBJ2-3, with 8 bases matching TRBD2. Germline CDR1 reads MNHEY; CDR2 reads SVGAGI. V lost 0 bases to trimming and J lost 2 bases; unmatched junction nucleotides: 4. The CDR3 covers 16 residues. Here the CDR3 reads CASSYSRGGDTDTQYF. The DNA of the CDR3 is TGTGCCAGCAGTTACTCTCGGGGGGGGGACACAGATACGCAGTATTTT.

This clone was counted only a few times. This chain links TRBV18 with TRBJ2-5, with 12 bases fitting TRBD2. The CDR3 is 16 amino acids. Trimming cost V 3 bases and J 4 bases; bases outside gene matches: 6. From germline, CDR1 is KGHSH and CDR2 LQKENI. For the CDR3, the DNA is TGTGCCAGCTCACCGACTAGCGGGGGAGTTCGAGAGACCCAGTACTTC. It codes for CASSPTSGGVRETQYF.

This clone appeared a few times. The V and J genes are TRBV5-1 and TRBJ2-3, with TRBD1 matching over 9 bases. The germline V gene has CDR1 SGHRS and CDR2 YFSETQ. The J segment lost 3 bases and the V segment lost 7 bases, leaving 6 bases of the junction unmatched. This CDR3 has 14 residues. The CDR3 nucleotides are TGCGCCAGCCGGGCGGGGACAGGGACAGATACGCAGTATTTT. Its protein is CASRAGTGTDTQYF.

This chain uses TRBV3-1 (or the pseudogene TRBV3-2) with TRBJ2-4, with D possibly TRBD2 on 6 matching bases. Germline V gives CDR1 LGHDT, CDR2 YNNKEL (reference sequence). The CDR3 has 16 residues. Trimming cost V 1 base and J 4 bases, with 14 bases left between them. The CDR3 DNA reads TGTGCCAGCAGCCAAGCTGGGTCTGCGGGGAAAAACATTCAGTACTTC. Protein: CASSQAGSAGKNIQYF.

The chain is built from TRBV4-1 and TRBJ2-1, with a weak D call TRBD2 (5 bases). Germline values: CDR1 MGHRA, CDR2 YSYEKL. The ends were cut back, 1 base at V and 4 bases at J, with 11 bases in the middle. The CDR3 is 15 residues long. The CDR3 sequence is CASSQGLAQYNEQFF. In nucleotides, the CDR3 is TGCGCCAGCAGCCAAGGGTTAGCGCAGTACAATGAGCAGTTCTTC.

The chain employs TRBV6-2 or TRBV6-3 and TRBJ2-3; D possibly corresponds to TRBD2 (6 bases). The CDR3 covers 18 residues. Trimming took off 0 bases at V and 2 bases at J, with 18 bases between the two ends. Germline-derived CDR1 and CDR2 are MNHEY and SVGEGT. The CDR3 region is CASSYSRSVGGNTDTQYF. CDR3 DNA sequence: TGTGCCAGCAGTTACTCGAGGAGTGTCGGGGGTAACACAGATACGCAGTATTTT.

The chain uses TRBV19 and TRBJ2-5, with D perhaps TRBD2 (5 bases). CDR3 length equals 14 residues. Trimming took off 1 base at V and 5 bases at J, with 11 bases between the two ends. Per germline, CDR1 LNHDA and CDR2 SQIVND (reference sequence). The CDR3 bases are TGTGCCAGTAGTATAGCCCGGGGTTGGGAGACCCAGTACTTC. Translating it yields CASSIARGWETQYF.

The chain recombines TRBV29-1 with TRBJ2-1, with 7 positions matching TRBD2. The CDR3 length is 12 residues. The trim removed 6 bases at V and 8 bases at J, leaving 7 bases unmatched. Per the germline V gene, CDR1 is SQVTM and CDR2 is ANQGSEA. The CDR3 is CSVGRLHDEQFF. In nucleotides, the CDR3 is TGCAGCGTCGGGAGGCTGCACGATGAGCAGTTCTTC.

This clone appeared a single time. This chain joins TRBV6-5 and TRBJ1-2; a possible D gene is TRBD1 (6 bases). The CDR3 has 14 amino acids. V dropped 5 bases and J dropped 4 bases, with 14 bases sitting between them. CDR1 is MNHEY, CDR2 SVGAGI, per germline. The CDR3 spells CASSRQGNRYGYTF. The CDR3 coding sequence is TGTGCCAGCAGTCGGCAGGGGAATCGCTATGGCTACACCTTC.

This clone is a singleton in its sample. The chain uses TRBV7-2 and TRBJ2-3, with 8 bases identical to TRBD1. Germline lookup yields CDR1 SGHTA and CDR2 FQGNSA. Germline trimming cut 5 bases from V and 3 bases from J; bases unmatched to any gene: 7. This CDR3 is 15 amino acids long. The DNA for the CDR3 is TGTGCCAGCAGCCTCGGACAGGGTGGGACAGATACGCAGTATTTT. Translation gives CASSLGQGGTDTQYF.

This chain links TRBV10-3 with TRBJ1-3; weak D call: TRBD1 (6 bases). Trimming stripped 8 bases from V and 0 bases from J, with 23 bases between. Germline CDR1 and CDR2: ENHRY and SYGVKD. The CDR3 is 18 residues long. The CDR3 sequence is CAIRPAAGGSDSGNTIYF. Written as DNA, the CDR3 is TGTGCCATCCGCCCCGCGGCGGGGGGCTCCGACTCTGGAAACACCATATATTTT.

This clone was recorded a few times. Written as DNA, the CDR3 is TGTGCCAGCAGCGTTGGACAGCCCGACTACGAGCAGTACTTC. Translated: CASSVGQPDYEQYF. The chain has TRBV5-4 and TRBJ2-7, with D tentatively TRBD1 (6 bases). There are 14 residues in the CDR3. V was trimmed by 4 bases and J by 3 bases, leaving 14 bases between them. The V gene's germline CDR1 is SGHNT and CDR2 YYREEE (reference sequence).

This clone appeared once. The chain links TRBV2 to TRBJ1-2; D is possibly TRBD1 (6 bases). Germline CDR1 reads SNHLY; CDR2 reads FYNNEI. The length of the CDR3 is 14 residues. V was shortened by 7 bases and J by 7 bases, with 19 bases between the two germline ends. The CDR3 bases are TGTGCCAGCACAATCGCCGGCAGGGGTGTTGGCTACACCTTC. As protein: CASTIAGRGVGYTF. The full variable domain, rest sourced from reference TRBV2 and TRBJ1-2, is EPEVTQTPSHQVTQMGQEVILRCVPISNHLYFYWYRQILGQKVEFLVSFYNNEISEKSEIFDDQFSVERPDGSNFTLKIRSTKLEDSAMYFCASTIAGRGVGYTFGSGTRLTVV.

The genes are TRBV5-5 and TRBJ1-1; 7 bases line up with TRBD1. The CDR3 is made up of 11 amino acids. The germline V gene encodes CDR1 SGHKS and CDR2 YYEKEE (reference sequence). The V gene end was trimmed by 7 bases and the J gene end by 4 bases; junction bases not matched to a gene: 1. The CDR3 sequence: CASSGGTEAFF. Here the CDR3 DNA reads TGTGCCAGCTCAGGGGGCACTGAAGCTTTCTTT.

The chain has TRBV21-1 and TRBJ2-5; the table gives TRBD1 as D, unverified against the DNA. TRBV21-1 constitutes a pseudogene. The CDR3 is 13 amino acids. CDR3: CASSLVQEMTQYF. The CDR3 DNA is TGTGCCAGCAGCTTAGTACAGGAGATGACCCAGTACTTC.

The CDR3, as DNA: TGTGCCAGCAGCCAAGTCTCAGGGCGCAATTCACCCCTCCACTTT. Amino acids: CASSQVSGRNSPLHF. The chain links TRBV3-1 (or the pseudogene TRBV3-2) to TRBJ1-6; weak D call: TRBD1 (5 bases). Trimming stripped 1 base from V and 7 bases from J, with 11 bases between. This CDR3 contains 15 residues. Germline CDR1 LGHDT, CDR2 YNNKEL (reference sequence).